Below, one TCR beta chain is given with its context. The sample comes from a study of early T cells in non-severe SARS-CoV-2 infection. TCRdb re-analysed the 5' RACE reads in MiXCR, keeping a single row per CDR3 protein. The top ten hold approximately 4% of the sample, which has roughly 92,000 distinct CDR3 sequences, roughly 12% seen once. CDR3 size: 14 residues. Germline assignment: CDR1 MRHNA and CDR2 SNTAGT. V was pared by 5 bases and J by 9 bases, with 10 bases of the junction left unmatched. The V gene is TRBV6-4, the J gene TRBJ2-1, with 7 bases lining up with TRBD2. The material was whole blood, obtained at baseline. This receptor was taken from an adult who was a healthcare worker with PCR-confirmed SARS-CoV-2 infection or an uninfected control (not recorded which). The CDR3 reads CASSISPREGEQFF. Here the CDR3 DNA reads TGTGCCAGCAGTATAAGCCCCAGGGAGGGTGAGCAGTTCTTC.